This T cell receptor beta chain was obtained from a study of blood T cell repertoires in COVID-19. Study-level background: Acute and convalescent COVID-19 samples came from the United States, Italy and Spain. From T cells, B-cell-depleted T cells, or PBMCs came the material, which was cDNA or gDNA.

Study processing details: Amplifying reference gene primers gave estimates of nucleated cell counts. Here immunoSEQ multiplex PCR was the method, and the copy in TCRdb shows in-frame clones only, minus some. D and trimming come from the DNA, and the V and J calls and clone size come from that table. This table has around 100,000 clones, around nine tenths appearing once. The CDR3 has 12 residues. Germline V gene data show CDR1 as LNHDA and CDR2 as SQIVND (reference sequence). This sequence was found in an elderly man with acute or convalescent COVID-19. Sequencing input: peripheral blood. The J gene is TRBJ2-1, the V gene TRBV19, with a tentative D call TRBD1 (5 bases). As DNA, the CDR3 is TGTGACACATCTAGGGGCCACAATGAGCAGTTCTTC. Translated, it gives CDTSRGHNEQFF.